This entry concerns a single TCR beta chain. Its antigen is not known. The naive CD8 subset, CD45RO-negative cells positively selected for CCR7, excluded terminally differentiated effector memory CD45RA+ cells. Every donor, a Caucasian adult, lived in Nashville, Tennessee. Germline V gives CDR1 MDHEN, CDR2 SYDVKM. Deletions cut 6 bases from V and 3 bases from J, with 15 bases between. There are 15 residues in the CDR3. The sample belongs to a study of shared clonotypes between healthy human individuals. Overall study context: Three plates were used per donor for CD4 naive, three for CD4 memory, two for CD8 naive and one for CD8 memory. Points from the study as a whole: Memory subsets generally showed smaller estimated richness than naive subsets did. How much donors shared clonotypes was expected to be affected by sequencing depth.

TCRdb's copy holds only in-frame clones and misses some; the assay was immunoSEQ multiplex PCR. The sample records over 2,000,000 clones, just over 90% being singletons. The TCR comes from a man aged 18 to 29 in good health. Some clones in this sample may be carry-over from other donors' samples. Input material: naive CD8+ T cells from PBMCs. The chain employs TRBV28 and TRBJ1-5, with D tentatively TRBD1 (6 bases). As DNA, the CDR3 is TGTGCCAGCAGCACCGGGACATACGACAATCAGCCCCAGCATTTT. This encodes CASSTGTYDNQPQHF.